This entry lists 13 T cell receptor beta chains sequenced from one sample in a study of tumor-infiltrating lymphocytes in primary liver carcinoma. Priming with a constant-region primer yielded TCR beta cDNA from 500 ng total RNA. Three nested multiplex PCR rounds of slightly modified ARM-PCR generated TCR beta libraries. Both of the initial two PCR rounds ran for approximately 10 cycles and employed TRBV1-TRBV30 forward primers alongside a C-beta reverse primer. TCRdb recomputed calls from the multiplex PCR reads with MiXCR, one row per CDR3 protein. The table includes 150,000 to 200,000 distinct CDR3 sequences, over 50% detected once. Extraction also yielded germline DNA, while blood RNA was obtained from unsorted whole blood. Source material: peripheral blood. The receptors shown here come from a man aged 40-55 years with primary liver carcinoma and hepatitis B virus infection.

This clonotype was seen more than once but under ten times. This chain links TRBV5-8 with TRBJ2-1, with TRBD2 identical over 13 bases. This CDR3 region has 16 residues. The germline CDR1 and CDR2 sequences are SGHTS and YDEGEE. The V segment lost 2 bases and the J segment 7 bases; nucleotides outside the gene matches: 6. DNA of the CDR3: TGTGCCAGCAGCTTTTGGACTAGCGGGAGCGGGAATGAGCAGTTCTTC. It translates to CASSFWTSGSGNEQFF.

The rearrangement uses TRBV4-1 and TRBJ2-3; D is uncertain. Germline CDR1 MGHRA, CDR2 YSYEKL. The CDR3 has 16 amino acids. Trimming pared 4 bases from V and 6 bases from J, leaving 20 bases between. The DNA for the CDR3 is TGCGCCAGCAGCCTAAAGTGGGGATGCCGGACGGATACGCAGTATTTT. Its protein product is CASSLKWGCRTDTQYF.

Note on this clonotype: This may arise from a read error, as a much more abundant clone is one base away. V and J are TRBV11-2 and TRBJ2-7; D may be TRBD2 (5 bases). Germline V gives CDR1 SGHAT, CDR2 FQNNGV. The CDR3 length is 14 residues. The CDR3: CPSSAGQSSYEQYF. The CDR3 region has the DNA TGTCCCTCCTCCGCGGGTCAGAGCTCCTACGAGCAGTACTTC.

This clonotype was detected only a few times. The CDR3 region is CASSYVRDTEAFF. CDR3 bases: TGTGCCAGCAGTTACGTTCGAGACACTGAAGCTTTCTTT. The chain uses TRBV6-5 and TRBJ1-1; D gene ambiguous. The CDR3 runs 13 residues. Per the germline V gene, CDR1 is MNHEY and CDR2 is SVGAGI. V shed 2 bases and J shed 3 bases, with 7 bases lying between them.

This clonotype came up many times. The chain recombines TRBV12-3 or TRBV12-4 with TRBJ1-1, with D possibly matching TRBD1 (6 bases). CDR3 length equals 13 residues. The germline V and J ends were trimmed by 5 bases and 4 bases, with 11 bases remaining between them. The CDR3, as DNA: TGTGCCAGCAGTCGGGACATGGGCACTGAAGCTTTCTTT. Translating gives CASSRDMGTEAFF.

The CDR3 DNA reads TGCAGCCTTGGTGGATCCGGGACAAAGATTAACTATGGCTACACCTTC. Protein product: CSLGGSGTKINYGYTF. This chain joins TRBV29-1 and TRBJ1-2; perhaps TRBD1 as D (6 bases). The CDR3 is 16 amino acids. V was trimmed by 8 bases and J by 1 base, leaving 23 bases between them. Germline assignment: CDR1 SQVTM and CDR2 ANQGSEA.

The V call is TRBV5-1, the J call TRBJ1-5; D is perhaps TRBD2 (5 bases). The J call may not be correct, given that the DNA end is closer to TRBJ2-3. The CDR3 has 13 residues. Germline assignment: CDR1 SGHRS and CDR2 YFSETQ. For the CDR3, the DNA is TGCGCCAGCAGGAGGGATAGCAATCAGCCCCAGTATTTT. Its protein is CASRRDSNQPQYF.

To note about this clonotype: A much larger clone differs by one base, so this may be a read error. The gene calls are TRBV6-6 and TRBJ2-3; TRBD2 aligns across 7 bases. The CDR3 runs to 14 residues. From germline, CDR1 is MNHNY and CDR2 SVGAGI (reference sequence). The CDR3 nucleotides read TGTGCCAGCAGTTACTCCCGGGAGGTAGATACGAAGTATTTT. This translates into CASSYSREVDTKYF.

This clonotype was counted a single time. V usage is TRBV6-5 and J usage is TRBJ2-1; 10 nucleotides line up with TRBD2. The germline V gene encodes CDR1 MNHEY and CDR2 SVGAGI. This CDR3 spans 16 amino acids. Unmatched junction bases numbered 7, after V lost 5 bases and J lost 3 bases. In DNA form, the CDR3 reads TGTGCCAGCAGTACTCGAGCTAGCGGGAGCTACAATGAGCAGTTCTTC. As protein: CASSTRASGSYNEQFF.

V is TRBV5-4 and J is TRBJ2-3; 7 bases agree with TRBD1. Germline V gene sequence: CDR1 SGHNT, CDR2 YYREEE (reference sequence). V shed 4 bases and J 5 bases; nucleotides not matched to a gene: 7. The CDR3 extends over 14 amino acids. The CDR3 DNA is TGTGCCAGCAGCCTGGGACAGATTCGAGATACGCAGTATTTT. Its translation is CASSLGQIRDTQYF.

This clonotype turned up a few times. V usage is TRBV14 and J usage is TRBJ2-1; 10 nucleotides line up with TRBD1. Germline CDR1 is SGHDN and CDR2 is FVKESK. The length of the CDR3 is 16 residues. Trimming cost V 0 bases and J 8 bases; bases outside gene matches: 7. CDR3 amino acids: CASSQEWGDRGDEQFF. The CDR3 bases are TGTGCCAGCAGCCAAGAATGGGGGGACAGGGGCGATGAGCAGTTCTTC. The full variable domain, completed using reference TRBV14 and TRBJ2-1, is EAGVTQFPSHSVIEKGQTVTLRCDPISGHDNLYWYRRVMGKEIKFLLHFVKESKQDESGMPNNRFLAERTGGTYSTLKVQPAELEDSGVYFCASSQEWGDRGDEQFFGPGTRLTVL.

This clonotype occurred a few times. The rearrangement uses TRBV11-2 and TRBJ2-7, with 10 positions matching TRBD1. The J segment lost 3 bases and the V segment lost 1 base, leaving 3 bases of the junction unmatched. Germline lookup yields CDR1 SGHAT and CDR2 FQNNGV. This CDR3 has 15 residues. In nucleotides, the CDR3 is TGTGCCAGCAGCTTAGTAGGACAGGGGGACTACGAGCAGTACTTC. Its protein is CASSLVGQGDYEQYF.

Turning to this clonotype: A much larger clone sits a single nucleotide away, making a read error possible. The chain has TRBV6-1 and TRBJ2-1, with 14 bases fitting TRBD2. V trimming: 7 bases; J trimming: 5 bases; junction bases outside the gene matches: 7. The germline V gene encodes CDR1 MNHNS and CDR2 SASEGT. The CDR3 contains 16 residues. In DNA form, the CDR3 reads TGTGCCAGCATGACTAGCGGGAGGGCCCTTAACAATGAGCAGTTCTTC. Protein: CASMTSGRALNNEQFF.